The present T cell receptor beta chain was sequenced within a study of blood T cell repertoires in COVID-19. The CDR3 has 12 residues. Per the germline V gene, CDR1 is MDHEN and CDR2 is SYDVKM. V was trimmed by 7 bases and J by 5 bases, leaving 8 bases between them. Enrollees, about 18 to 89 years old, lived in 24 US areas. The assay was immunoSEQ multiplex PCR, and TCRdb's table has in-frame clones only and misses some. The sample has hundreds of thousands of clones; 85% to 90% are singletons. This clonotype was sampled from a woman under 30 who had recovered from COVID-19. The V call is TRBV28, the J call TRBJ2-2; D may be TRBD1 (5 bases). Sequenced sample: PBMCs or T cells enriched from blood (not recorded which). CDR3 DNA: TGTGCCAGCATCAAGGGGACCGGGGAGCTGTTTTTT. Protein: CASIKGTGELFF.